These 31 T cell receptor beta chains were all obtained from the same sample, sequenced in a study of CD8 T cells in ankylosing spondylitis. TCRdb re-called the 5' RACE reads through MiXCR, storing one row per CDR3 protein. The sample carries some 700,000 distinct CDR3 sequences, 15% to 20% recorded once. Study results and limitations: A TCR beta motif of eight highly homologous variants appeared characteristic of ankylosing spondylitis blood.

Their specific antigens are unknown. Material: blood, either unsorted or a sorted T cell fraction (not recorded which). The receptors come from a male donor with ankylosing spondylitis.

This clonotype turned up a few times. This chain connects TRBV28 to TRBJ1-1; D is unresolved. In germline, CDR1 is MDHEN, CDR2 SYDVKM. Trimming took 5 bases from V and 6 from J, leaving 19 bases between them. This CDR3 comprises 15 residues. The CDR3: CASSRSGTLRSEAFF. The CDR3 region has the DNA TGTGCCAGCAGTCGCTCGGGAACACTGAGATCTGAAGCTTTCTTT. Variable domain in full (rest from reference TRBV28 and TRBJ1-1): DVKVTQSSRYLVKRTGEKVFLECVQDMDHENMFWYRQDPGLGLRLIYFSYDVKMKEKGDIPEGYSVSREKKERFSLILESASTNQTSMYLCASSRSGTLRSEAFFGQGTRLTVV.

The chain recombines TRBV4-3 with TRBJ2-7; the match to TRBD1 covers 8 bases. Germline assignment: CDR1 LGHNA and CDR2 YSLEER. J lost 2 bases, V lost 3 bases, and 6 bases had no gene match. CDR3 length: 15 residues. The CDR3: CASSQDREVAYEQYF. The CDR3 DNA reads TGCGCCAGCAGCCAGGACAGGGAGGTCGCCTACGAGCAGTACTTC.

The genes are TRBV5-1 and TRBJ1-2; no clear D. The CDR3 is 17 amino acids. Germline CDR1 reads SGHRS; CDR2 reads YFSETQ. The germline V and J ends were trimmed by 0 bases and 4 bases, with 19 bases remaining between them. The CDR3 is CASSLGFGNSQLYGYTF. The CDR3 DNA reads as TGCGCCAGCAGCTTGGGGTTTGGCAACTCACAGCTCTATGGCTACACCTTC.

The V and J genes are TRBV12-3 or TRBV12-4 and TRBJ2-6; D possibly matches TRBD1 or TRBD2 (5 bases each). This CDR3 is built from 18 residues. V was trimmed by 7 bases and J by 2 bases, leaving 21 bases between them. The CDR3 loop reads CASIPGAGSITGANVLTF. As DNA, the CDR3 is TGTGCCAGCATCCCCGGGGCAGGGTCCATAACTGGGGCCAACGTCCTGACTTTC.

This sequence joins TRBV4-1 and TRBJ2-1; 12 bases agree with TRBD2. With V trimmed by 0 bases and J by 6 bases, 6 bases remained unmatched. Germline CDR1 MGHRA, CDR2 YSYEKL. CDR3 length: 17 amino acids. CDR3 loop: CASSQDGLAGGINEQFF. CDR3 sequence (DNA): TGCGCCAGCAGCCAAGATGGGCTAGCGGGAGGGATCAATGAGCAGTTCTTC.

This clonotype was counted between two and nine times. DNA of the CDR3: TGCGCCAGCAGCTTCCGGACAGCCGAAGAGACCCAGTACTTC. This translates into CASSFRTAEETQYF. The chain combines TRBV5-1 with TRBJ2-5, with D perhaps matching TRBD1 (6 bases). Germline CDR1 SGHRS, CDR2 YFSETQ. This CDR3 region has 14 residues. The ends were cut back, 2 bases at V and 3 bases at J, with 11 bases in the middle.

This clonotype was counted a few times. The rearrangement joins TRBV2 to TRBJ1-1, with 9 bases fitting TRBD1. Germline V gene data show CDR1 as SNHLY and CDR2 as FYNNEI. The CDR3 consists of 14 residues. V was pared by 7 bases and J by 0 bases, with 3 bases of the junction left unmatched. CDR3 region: CASIRQGVNTEAFF. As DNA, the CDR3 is TGTGCCAGCATTAGACAGGGGGTGAACACTGAAGCTTTCTTT.

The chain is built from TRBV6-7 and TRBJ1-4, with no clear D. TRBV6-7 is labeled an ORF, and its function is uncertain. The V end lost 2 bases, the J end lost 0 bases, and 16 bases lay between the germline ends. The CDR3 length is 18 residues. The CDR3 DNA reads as TGTGCCAGCAGTTACCGGTATCTCAAGACGGCAACTAATGAAAAACTGTTTTTT. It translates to CASSYRYLKTATNEKLFF.

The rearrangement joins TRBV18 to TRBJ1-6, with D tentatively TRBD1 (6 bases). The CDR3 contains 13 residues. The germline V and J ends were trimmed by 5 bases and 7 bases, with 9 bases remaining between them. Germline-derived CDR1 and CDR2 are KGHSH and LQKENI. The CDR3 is CASSDRQNSPLHF. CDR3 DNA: TGTGCCAGCTCAGACAGGCAGAATTCACCCCTCCACTTT.

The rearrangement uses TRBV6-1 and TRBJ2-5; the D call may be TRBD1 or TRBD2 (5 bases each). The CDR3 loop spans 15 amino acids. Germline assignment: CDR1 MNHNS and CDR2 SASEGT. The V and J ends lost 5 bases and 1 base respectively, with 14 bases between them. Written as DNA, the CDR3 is TGTGCCAGCAGTCGAGGGGCTGCTGGCCAAGAGACCCAGTACTTC. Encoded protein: CASSRGAAGQETQYF.

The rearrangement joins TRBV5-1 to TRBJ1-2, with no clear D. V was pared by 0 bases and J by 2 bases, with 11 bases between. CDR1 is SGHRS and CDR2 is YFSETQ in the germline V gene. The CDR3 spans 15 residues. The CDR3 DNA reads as TGCGCCAGCAGCTTGGCCCCTGACGGGAACTATGGCTACACCTTC. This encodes CASSLAPDGNYGYTF.

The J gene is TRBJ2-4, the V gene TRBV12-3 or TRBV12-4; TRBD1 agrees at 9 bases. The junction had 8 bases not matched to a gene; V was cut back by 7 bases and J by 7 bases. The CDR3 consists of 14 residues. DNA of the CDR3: TGTGCCAGCACCGATGGACAGGGGTCGAACATTCAGTACTTC. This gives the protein CASTDGQGSNIQYF.

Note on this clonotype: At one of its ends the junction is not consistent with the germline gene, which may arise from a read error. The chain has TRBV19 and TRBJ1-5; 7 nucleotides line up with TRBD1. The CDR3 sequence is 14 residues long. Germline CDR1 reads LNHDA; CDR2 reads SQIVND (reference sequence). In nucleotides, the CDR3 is TGTGCCAGTAGTCCCCGGGACAGCACTCAGCCCCAGCATTTT. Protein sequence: CASSPRDSTQPQHF.

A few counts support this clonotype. The CDR3 is CASSQGVGLGNEQFF. The CDR3 DNA reads TGCGCCAGCAGCCAAGGAGTGGGACTGGGCAATGAGCAGTTCTTC. The chain uses TRBV4-3 and TRBJ2-1; weak D call: TRBD2 (6 bases). V lost 1 base and J lost 6, with 13 bases in between. The CDR3 spans 15 residues. The germline CDR1 and CDR2 sequences are LGHNA and YSLEER.

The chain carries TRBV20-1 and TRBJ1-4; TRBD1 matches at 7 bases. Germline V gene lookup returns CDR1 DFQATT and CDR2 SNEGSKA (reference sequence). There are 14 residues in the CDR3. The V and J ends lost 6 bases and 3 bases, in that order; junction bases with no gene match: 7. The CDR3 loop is CSATGERSNEKLFF. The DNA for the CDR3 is TGCAGTGCAACAGGGGAGCGATCTAATGAAAAACTGTTTTTT.

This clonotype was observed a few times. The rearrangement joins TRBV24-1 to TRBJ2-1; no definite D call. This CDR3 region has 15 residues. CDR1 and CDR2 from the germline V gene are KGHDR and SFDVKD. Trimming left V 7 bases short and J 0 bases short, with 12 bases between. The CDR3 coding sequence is TGTGCCACCAGCGAAAGGCAGGCCTCCTACAATGAGCAGTTCTTC. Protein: CATSERQASYNEQFF.

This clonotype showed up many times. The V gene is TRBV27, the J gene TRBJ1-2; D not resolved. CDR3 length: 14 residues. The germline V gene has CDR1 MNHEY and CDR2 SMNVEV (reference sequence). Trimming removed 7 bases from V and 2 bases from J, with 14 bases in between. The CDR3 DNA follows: TGTGCCAGCACTAGGGCCGGGAGAAACTATGGCTACACCTTC. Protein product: CASTRAGRNYGYTF.

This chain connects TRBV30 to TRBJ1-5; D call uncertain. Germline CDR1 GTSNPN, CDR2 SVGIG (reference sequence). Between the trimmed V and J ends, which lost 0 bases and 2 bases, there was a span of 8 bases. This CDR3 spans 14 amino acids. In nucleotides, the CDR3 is TGTGCCTGGAGTGTAACGACCGGCAATCAGCCCCAGCATTTT. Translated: CAWSVTTGNQPQHF. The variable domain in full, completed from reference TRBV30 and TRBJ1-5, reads SQTIHQWPATLVQPVGSPLSLECTVEGTSNPNLYWYRQAAGRGLQLLFYSVGIGQISSEVPQNLSASRPQDRQFILSSKKLLLSDSGFYLCAWSVTTGNQPQHFGDGTRLSIL.

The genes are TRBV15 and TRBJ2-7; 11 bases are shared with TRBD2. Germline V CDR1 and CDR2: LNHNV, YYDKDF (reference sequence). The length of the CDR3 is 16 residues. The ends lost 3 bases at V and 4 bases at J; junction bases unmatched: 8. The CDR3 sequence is CATSRQPGLAEYEQYF. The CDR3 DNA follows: TGTGCCACCAGCAGGCAACCGGGACTAGCGGAGTACGAGCAGTACTTC.

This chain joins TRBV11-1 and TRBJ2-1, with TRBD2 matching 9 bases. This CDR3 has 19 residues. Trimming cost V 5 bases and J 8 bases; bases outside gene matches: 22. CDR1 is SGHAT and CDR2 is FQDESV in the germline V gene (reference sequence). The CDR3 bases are TGTGCCAGCAGCCCAACCGGGACTAGCAAGGGAGCGGTACCGGATGAGCAGTTCTTC. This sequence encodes CASSPTGTSKGAVPDEQFF. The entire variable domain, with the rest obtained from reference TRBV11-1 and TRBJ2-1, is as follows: EAEVAQSPRYKITEKSQAVAFWCDPISGHATLYWYRQILGQGPELLVQFQDESVVDDSQLPKDRFSAERLKGVDSTLKIQPAELGDSAMYLCASSPTGTSKGAVPDEQFFGPGTRLTVL.

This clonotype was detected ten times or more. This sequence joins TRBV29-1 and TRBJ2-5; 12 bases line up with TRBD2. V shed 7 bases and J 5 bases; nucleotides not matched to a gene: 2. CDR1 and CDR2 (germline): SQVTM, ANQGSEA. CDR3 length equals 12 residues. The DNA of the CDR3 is TGCAGCGGACTAGCGGGAGAGGAGACCCAGTACTTC. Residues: CSGLAGEETQYF.

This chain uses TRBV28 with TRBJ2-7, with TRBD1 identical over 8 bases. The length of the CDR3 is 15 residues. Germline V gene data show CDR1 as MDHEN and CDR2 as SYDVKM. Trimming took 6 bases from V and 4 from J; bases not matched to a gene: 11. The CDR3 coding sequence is TGTGCCAGCAGCTTGGTCGGACAGGGAAGATACGAGCAGTACTTC. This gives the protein CASSLVGQGRYEQYF.

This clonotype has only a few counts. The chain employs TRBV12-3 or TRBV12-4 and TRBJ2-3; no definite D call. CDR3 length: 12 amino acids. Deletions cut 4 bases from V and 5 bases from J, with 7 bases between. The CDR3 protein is CASSWTLDTQYF. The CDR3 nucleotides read TGTGCCAGCAGTTGGACCCTAGATACGCAGTATTTT.

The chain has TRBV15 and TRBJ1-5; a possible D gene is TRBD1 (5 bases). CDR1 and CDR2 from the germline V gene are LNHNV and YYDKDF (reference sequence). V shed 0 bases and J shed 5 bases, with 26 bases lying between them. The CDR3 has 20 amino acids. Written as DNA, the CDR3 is TGTGCCACCAGCAGAGATCTTGGCAGGGTAGGCCAAAACGGGTATCAGCCCCAGCATTTT. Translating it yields CATSRDLGRVGQNGYQPQHF.

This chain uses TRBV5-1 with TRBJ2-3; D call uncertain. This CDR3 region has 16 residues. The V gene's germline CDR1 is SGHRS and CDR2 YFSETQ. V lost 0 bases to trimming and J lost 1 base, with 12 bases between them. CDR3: CASSLGMGSGTDTQYF. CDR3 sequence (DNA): TGCGCCAGCAGCTTGGGGATGGGAAGTGGCACAGATACGCAGTATTTT.

CDR3 sequence: CAISDARGGSNTEAFF. CDR3 coding DNA: TGTGCCATCAGTGATGCCCGGGGGGGTTCGAACACTGAAGCTTTCTTT. The chain joins TRBV10-3 to TRBJ1-1; tentative D call: TRBD1 (5 bases). V was cut by 3 bases and J by 1 base, with 15 bases left in between. CDR3 size: 16 residues. The germline gives CDR1 ENHRY, CDR2 SYGVKD.

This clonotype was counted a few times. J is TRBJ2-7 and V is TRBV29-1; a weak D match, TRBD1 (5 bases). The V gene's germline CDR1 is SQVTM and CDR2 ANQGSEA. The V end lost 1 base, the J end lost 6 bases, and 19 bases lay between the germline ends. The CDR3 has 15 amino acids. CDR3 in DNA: TGCAGCGTTGAAGCCCCAGGGCCTAAGGGCCTCGAGCAGTACTTC. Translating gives CSVEAPGPKGLEQYF.

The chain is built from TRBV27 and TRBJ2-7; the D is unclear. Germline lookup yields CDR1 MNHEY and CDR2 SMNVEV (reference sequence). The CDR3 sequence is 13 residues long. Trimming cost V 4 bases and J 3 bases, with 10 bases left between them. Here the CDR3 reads CASSSLRSYEQYF. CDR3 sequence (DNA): TGTGCCAGCAGTTCGCTTAGGAGCTACGAGCAGTACTTC.

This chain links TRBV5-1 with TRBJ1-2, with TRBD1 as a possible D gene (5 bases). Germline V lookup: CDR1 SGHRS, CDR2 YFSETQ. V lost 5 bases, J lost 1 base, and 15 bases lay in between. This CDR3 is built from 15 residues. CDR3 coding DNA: TGCGCCAGCAGGCCCCGGGACTCTTATAACTATGGCTACACCTTC. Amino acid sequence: CASRPRDSYNYGYTF.

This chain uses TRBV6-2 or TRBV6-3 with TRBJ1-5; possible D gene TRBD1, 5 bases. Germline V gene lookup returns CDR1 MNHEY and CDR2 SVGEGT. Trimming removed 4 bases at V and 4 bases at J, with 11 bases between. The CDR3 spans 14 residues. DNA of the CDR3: TGTGCCAGCAGTTTTATTTGGGGGAATCAGCCCCAGCATTTT. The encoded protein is CASSFIWGNQPQHF.

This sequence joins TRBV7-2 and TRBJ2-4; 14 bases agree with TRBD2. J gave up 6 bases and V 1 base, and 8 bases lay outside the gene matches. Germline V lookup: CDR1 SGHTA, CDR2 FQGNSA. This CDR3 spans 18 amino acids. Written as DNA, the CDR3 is TGTGCCAGCAGCTTAGGGCCGGGACTAGCGGGGGCCTTAAACATTCAGTACTTC. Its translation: CASSLGPGLAGALNIQYF.